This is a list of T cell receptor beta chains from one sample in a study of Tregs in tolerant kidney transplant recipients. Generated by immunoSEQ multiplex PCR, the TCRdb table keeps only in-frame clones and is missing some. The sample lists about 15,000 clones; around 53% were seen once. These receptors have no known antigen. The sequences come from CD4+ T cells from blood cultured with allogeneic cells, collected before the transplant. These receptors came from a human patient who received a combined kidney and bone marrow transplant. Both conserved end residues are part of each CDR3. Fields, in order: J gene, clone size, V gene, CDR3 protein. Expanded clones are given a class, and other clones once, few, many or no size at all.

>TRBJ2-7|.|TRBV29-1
CSVSGQTPWREYF
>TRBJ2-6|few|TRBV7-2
CASSWRTGFSGANVLTF
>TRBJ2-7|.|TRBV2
CASSYDSEQYF
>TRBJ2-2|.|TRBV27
CASSLISAGELFF
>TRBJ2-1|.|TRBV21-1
CASSKCKTSGLYNEQFF
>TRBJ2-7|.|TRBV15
CATRPGGISYEQYF
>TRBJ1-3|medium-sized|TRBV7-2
CASRSDSTTGNTIYF
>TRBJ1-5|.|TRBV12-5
CASGLVQGASEERNQPQHF
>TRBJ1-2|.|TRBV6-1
CASSGGQGYRNYGYTF
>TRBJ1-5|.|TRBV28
CASIYRGDQPQHF
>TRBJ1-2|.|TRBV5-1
CASRHQPTGDYGYTF
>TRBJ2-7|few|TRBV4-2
CASSQEGQLSYEQYF
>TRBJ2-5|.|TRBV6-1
CASSEQAGEQETQYF
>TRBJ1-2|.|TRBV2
CARSRDRVGYTF
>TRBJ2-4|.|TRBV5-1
CASSLTGGENIQYF
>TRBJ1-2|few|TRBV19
CASSDRDRINYGYTF
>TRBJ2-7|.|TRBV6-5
CASSYSNRGGDEQYF
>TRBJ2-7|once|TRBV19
CASSYQAGFYEQYF
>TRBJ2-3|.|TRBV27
CAPRTSGLTDTQYF
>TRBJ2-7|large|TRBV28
CASSLAGQNPWEQYF
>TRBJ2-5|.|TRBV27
CASSLSLQETQYF
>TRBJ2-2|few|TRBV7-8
CASSNLAGGAGELFF
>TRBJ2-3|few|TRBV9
CASSHGLAASTDTQYF
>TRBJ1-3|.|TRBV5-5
CASSLVPQGSGGNTIYF
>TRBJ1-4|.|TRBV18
CASSPAPSSRRHEKLFF
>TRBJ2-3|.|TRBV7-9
CASSYPTSGGTDTQYF
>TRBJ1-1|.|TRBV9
CATSPGQGHTEAFF
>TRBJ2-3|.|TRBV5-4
CASSPGTSGASTDTQYF
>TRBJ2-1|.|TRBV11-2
CASSLGLAGGFLQFF
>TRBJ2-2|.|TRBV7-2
CASSLVRATGELFF
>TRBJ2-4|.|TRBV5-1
CASRLDRVKNIQYF
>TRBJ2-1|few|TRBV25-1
CASSGTGLAGANEQFF
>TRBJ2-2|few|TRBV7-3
CASSPRQGWRTGELFF
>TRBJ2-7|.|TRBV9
CASSVDGGGNYEQYF
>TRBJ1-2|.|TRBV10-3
CAISGPTGDGGYTF
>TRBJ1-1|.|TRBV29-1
CSVSGPTKAFF
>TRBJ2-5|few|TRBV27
CASSTGLAGGKLTTQYF
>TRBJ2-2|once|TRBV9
CASSVLAGDITGELFF
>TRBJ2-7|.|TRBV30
CAWSRQSYEQYF
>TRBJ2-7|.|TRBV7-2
CASSLAPTGPYEQYF
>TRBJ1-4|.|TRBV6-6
CASSYEGDEKLFF
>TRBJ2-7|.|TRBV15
CATSRRLLGQAGYEQYF
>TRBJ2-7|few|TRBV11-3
CASSLRLKGCYEQYF
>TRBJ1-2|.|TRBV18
CASSLNLRVGYGYTF
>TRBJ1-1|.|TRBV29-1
CSVVGGRGSTEAFF
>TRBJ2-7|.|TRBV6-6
CASSGQYEQYF
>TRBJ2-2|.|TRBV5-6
CASSSGWSDKLFF
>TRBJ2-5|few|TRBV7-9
CASSSLETQYF
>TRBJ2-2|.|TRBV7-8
CASSLARSGGELFF
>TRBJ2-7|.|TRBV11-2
CASSPGWGEDEQYF
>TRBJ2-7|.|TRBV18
CASSPRVLAGAVNEQYF
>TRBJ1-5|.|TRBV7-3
CASTLGGGFNQPQHF
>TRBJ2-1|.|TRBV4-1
CASFSWNEQFF
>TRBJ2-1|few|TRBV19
CASSMAVVAGPSYNEQFF
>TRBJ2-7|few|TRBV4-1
CASSQPPGQGLYEQYF
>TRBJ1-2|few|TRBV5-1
CASSHGQGDYGYTF
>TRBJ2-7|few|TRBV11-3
CASSSRGLAGTYEQYF
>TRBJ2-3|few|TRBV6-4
CASSVSVDRADTQYF
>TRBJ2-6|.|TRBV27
CASSLPSDRGDSGANVLTF